This T cell receptor beta chain was sequenced in a study of cytomegalovirus exposure and HLA in healthy donors. The study, taken as a whole, reports: Altogether, 160 or so TCR beta chains were recorded as cytomegalovirus-associated. Reports indicate that TCR beta sequences accurately predicted the HLA-A and HLA-B alleles of most subjects.

Germline CDR1 is MNHEY and CDR2 is SMNVEV (reference sequence). The CDR3 has 12 amino acids. V gave up 2 bases and J gave up 6 bases, with 8 bases separating them. Those who donated were healthy bone marrow donors. This clone was observed a few times. Antigen unknown. PCR used 60 Vbeta primers and 13 Jbeta primers. The data were produced by immunoSEQ multiplex PCR, yet TCRdb's version contains in-frame clones alone and is incomplete. The sample contains fewer than 250,000 clones, about 77% of which appear only once. The source is a woman in her twenties or thirties in good health and CMV-seronegative. Sequenced: PBMCs. The V and J genes are TRBV27 and TRBJ2-7; D may be TRBD2 (5 bases). The DNA for the CDR3 is TGTGCCAGCAGTTTAACGGGGAGCGAGCAGTACTTC. Translated, it gives CASSLTGSEQYF.